This TCR beta chain comes out of a study of cytomegalovirus exposure and HLA in healthy donors. Points from the study as a whole: It was assumed in the presence/absence analyses that sequencing depth was roughly uniform across donors. Most likely, a cluster of highly shared sequence variants arose as a sequencing artifact.

Concerning this clone: Antigen specificity is unknown.

In the PCR, 60 Vbeta and 13 Jbeta primers were used. Assay: immunoSEQ multiplex PCR; the TCRdb copy retains only in-frame clones and omits some. Of 90,000 to 120,000 clones detected, 77% appear once; the ten largest clones hold 4.2%. This sequence originates from a male donor in good health and CMV-seronegative. The sample taken for sequencing was PBMCs.

In DNA form, the CDR3 reads TGTGCCAGCAGCCAAACGACAGGGGGTTACGCAGATACGCAGTATTTT. Translation gives CASSQTTGGYADTQYF. The chain has TRBV11-3 and TRBJ2-3, with 9 bases that match TRBD1. CDR3 length: 16 residues. Per the germline V gene, CDR1 is SGHNT and CDR2 is YENEEA. Unmatched junction bases numbered 10, after V lost 5 bases and J lost 4 bases.